Below are 32 T cell receptor beta chains sequenced from a single sample in a study of OX40 agonist ivuxolimab in advanced cancers. The method was immunoSEQ multiplex PCR; TCRdb's version includes in-frame clones alone and lacks a portion of them. This sample carries 9,000 to 15,000 clones, 87% of them seen once, and the ten largest clones take around 45%. Sequenced here: CD4+ or CD8+ T cells sorted from blood, sampled in a trial of the OX40 agonist ivuxolimab. All receptors come from an adult with an advanced solid tumor such as melanoma, head and neck, liver or kidney cancer.

The chain employs TRBV6-5 and TRBJ1-1, with D possibly matching TRBD1 (5 bases). The CDR3 spans 12 residues. Per germline, CDR1 MNHEY and CDR2 SVGAGI. Trimming cost V 7 bases and J 4 bases, with 10 bases left between them. In nucleotides, the CDR3 is TGTGCCAGCAATCTCAGGGTCACTGAAGCTTTCTTT. Translation: CASNLRVTEAFF.

V and J are TRBV27 and TRBJ2-5; 9 nucleotides agree with TRBD1. In germline, CDR1 is MNHEY, CDR2 SMNVEV (reference sequence). The CDR3 contains 15 residues. Trimming took 5 bases from V and 3 from J; bases not matched to a gene: 7. CDR3 DNA: TGTGCCAGCAGTCCCATGACAGGGGGGGAAGAGACCCAGTACTTC. Protein sequence: CASSPMTGGEETQYF.

The rearrangement links TRBV4-3 to TRBJ2-2; possible D gene TRBD1, 6 bases. This CDR3 is built from 16 residues. Germline CDR1 reads LGHNA; CDR2 reads YSLEER. The V gene lost 2 bases and the J gene lost 4 bases, with 14 bases spanning the gap. CDR3 DNA: TGCGCCAGCAGCCAATTCCCAAGGGGGATCACCGGGGAGCTGTTTTTT. This encodes CASSQFPRGITGELFF.

DNA of the CDR3: TGTGCCAGCAGCGCGACAGGGGAATTGAACTATGGCTACACCTTC. Translated, it gives CASSATGELNYGYTF. The chain has TRBV7-9 and TRBJ1-2; the match to TRBD1 covers 8 bases. The CDR3 is 15 amino acids. Germline CDR1 and CDR2: SEHNR and FQNEAQ (reference sequence). V dropped 5 bases and J dropped 2; count of bases not matched to a gene: 7.

V gene TRBV9 combines with J gene TRBJ2-7, with no clear D. CDR1 is SGDLS and CDR2 is YYNGEE in the germline V gene. V gave up 4 bases and J gave up 2 bases, with 10 bases separating them. CDR3 length: 13 residues. The CDR3 nucleotides are TGTGCCAGCAGCCCTCTAGAGACCTACGAGCAGTACTTC. Translated, it gives CASSPLETYEQYF.

The rearrangement uses TRBV9 and TRBJ2-7; a possible D gene is TRBD1 (6 bases). With 3 bases removed from V and 0 bases from J, the gap between germline ends came to 13 bases. The germline gives CDR1 SGDLS, CDR2 YYNGEE. The CDR3 consists of 15 residues. The CDR3, as DNA: TGTGCCAGCAGCGAAACAGGGACAAACTCCTACGAGCAGTACTTC. Translated, it gives CASSETGTNSYEQYF. The full variable domain, its missing parts supplied by reference TRBV9 and TRBJ2-7, is DSGVTQTPKHLITATGQRVTLRCSPRSGDLSVYWYQQSLDQGLQFLIQYYNGEERAKGNILERFSAQQFPDLHSELNLSSLELGDSALYFCASSETGTNSYEQYFGPGTRLTVT.

The chain recombines TRBV7-2 with TRBJ2-1; 8 nucleotides match TRBD1. The CDR3 contains 12 residues. The germline V gene encodes CDR1 SGHTA and CDR2 FQGNSA. The V and J ends lost 11 bases and 7 bases, in that order; junction bases with no gene match: 7. The CDR3 protein is CAGGQGLNEQFF. The CDR3 coding sequence is TGTGCCGGTGGACAGGGCTTAAATGAGCAGTTCTTC.

This chain connects TRBV4-1 to TRBJ1-1, with D possibly TRBD1 on 5 matching bases. Germline V lookup: CDR1 MGHRA, CDR2 YSYEKL. V lost 3 bases and J lost 4, with 18 bases in between. The CDR3 loop spans 16 amino acids. CDR3 region: CASSQGLDLGTTEAFF. Written as DNA, the CDR3 is TGCGCCAGCAGCCAGGGATTGGACTTGGGGACCACTGAAGCTTTCTTT.

This chain connects TRBV9 to TRBJ2-7, with 8 bases aligning to TRBD2. Germline CDR1 is SGDLS and CDR2 is YYNGEE. This CDR3 comprises 13 residues. J lost 3 bases, V lost 3 bases, and 2 bases had no gene match. CDR3 amino acids: CASSASGSYEQYF. The CDR3 DNA reads TGTGCCAGCAGCGCCAGCGGGAGCTACGAGCAGTACTTC.

The chain combines TRBV29-1 with TRBJ2-2; no reliable D call. The CDR3 spans 12 residues. The V end lost 4 bases, the J end lost 4 bases, and 7 bases lay between the germline ends. Germline CDR1 and CDR2: SQVTM and ANQGSEA. The DNA for the CDR3 is TGCAGCGTTGTAATTTCCACCGGGGAGCTGTTTTTT. This translates into CSVVISTGELFF.

This clone was recorded a few times. The rearrangement links TRBV2 to TRBJ1-4, with TRBD1 matching 7 bases. This CDR3 has 11 amino acids. CDR1 and CDR2 from the germline V gene are SNHLY and FYNNEI. J lost 8 bases, V lost 6 bases, and 0 bases had no gene match. The DNA for the CDR3 is TGTGCCAGCAGGGACAGGGAAAAACTGTTTTTT. Translation gives CASRDREKLFF.

The chain employs TRBV11-2 and TRBJ2-7; D possibly uses TRBD1 or TRBD2 (6 bases each). The V end lost 1 base, the J end lost 1 base, and 17 bases lay between the germline ends. Germline-derived CDR1 and CDR2 are SGHAT and FQNNGV. The CDR3 is made up of 17 amino acids. CDR3: CASSLAAGGAGSYEQYF. The CDR3 coding sequence is TGTGCCAGCAGCTTAGCCGCCGGGGGCGCGGGGTCCTACGAGCAGTACTTC.

This clone is a singleton in its sample. V usage is TRBV7-6 and J usage is TRBJ2-1; D uncertain. The germline CDR1 and CDR2 sequences are SGHVS and FNYEAQ. The CDR3 has 13 residues. The V and J ends lost 2 bases and 8 bases respectively, with 10 bases between them. DNA for the CDR3: TGTGCCAGCAGCTTACTCAGGAGAGATGAGCAGTTCTTC. Amino acid sequence: CASSLLRRDEQFF.

J is TRBJ2-3 and V is TRBV11-2; D gene ambiguous. The germline CDR1 and CDR2 sequences are SGHAT and FQNNGV. The CDR3 loop spans 12 amino acids. Trimming took off 1 base at V and 2 bases at J, with 1 base between the two ends. The CDR3 reads CASSLVTDTQYF. CDR3 DNA sequence: TGTGCCAGCAGCTTAGTCACAGATACGCAGTATTTT.

The chain joins TRBV28 to TRBJ2-3, with TRBD1 matching 9 bases. Per the germline V gene, CDR1 is MDHEN and CDR2 is SYDVKM. J was trimmed by 6 bases and V by 6 bases; bases with no gene match: 10. The CDR3 extends over 15 amino acids. The CDR3 DNA reads TGTGCCAGCAGGGTTCTAGGACAGGGGTCGGATACGCAGTATTTT. This encodes CASRVLGQGSDTQYF.

The chain has TRBV14 and TRBJ1-1, with no clear D. The germline V gene has CDR1 SGHDN and CDR2 FVKESK. The V and J ends lost 0 bases and 2 bases respectively, with 7 bases between them. The CDR3 totals 14 residues. CDR3 region: CASSQEGVNTEAFF. Written as DNA, the CDR3 is TGTGCCAGCAGCCAAGAAGGAGTAAACACTGAAGCTTTCTTT.

The chain couples TRBV5-1 to TRBJ2-4; no clear D gene. Germline values: CDR1 SGHRS, CDR2 YFSETQ. This CDR3 has 14 residues. V was clipped by 0 bases and J by 8 bases, with 12 bases between them. CDR3 coding DNA: TGCGCCAGCAGCTTGGACGCACGGCCCGACATTCAGTACTTC. Translation gives CASSLDARPDIQYF. The entire variable domain, with the rest obtained from reference TRBV5-1 and TRBJ2-4, is as follows: KAGVTQTPRYLIKTRGQQVTLSCSPISGHRSVSWYQQTPGQGLQFLFEYFSETQRNKGNFPGRFSGRQFSNSRSEMNVSTLELGDSALYLCASSLDARPDIQYFGAGTRLSVL.

This chain uses TRBV6-5 with TRBJ2-2; D gene unclear. This CDR3 spans 12 amino acids. Germline CDR1 and CDR2: MNHEY and SVGAGI. V lost 5 bases, J lost 9 bases, and 10 bases lay in between. The CDR3 spells CASSTSPWELFF. The CDR3 DNA is TGTGCCAGCAGTACTTCCCCCTGGGAGCTGTTTTTT.

The V gene is TRBV4-2, the J gene TRBJ2-7; TRBD1 might be the D (6 bases). Deletions cut 2 bases from V and 3 bases from J, with 8 bases between. CDR3 length: 13 residues. Germline assignment: CDR1 LGHNA and CDR2 YNFKEQ. The CDR3 DNA follows: TGTGCCAGCAGCCAAATACAGGGCTACGAGCAGTACTTC. Its translation: CASSQIQGYEQYF.

The rearrangement joins TRBV19 to TRBJ1-2; possible D gene TRBD1, 6 bases. This CDR3 comprises 14 residues. CDR1 LNHDA and CDR2 SQIVND come from the germline V gene (reference sequence). The V end was cut by 5 bases, the J end by 2 bases, with 12 bases between. Here the CDR3 DNA reads TGTGCCAGTAGTCTCGCCAGGGGCAACTATGGCTACACCTTC. Protein product: CASSLARGNYGYTF.

V usage is TRBV7-2 and J usage is TRBJ2-1; D remains ambiguous. Trimming shortened V by 2 bases and J by 15 bases, and 14 bases separated the two germline ends. The CDR3 length is 12 residues. Germline V CDR1 and CDR2: SGHTA, FQGNSA. The CDR3 here is CASSLFRPTMFF. The CDR3 DNA sequence: TGTGCCAGCAGCTTATTTCGGCCCACTATGTTCTTC.

The chain couples TRBV4-3 to TRBJ2-3; D is unclear. This CDR3 has 18 amino acids. V lost 0 bases and J lost 0, with 16 bases in between. Germline values: CDR1 LGHNA, CDR2 YSLEER. In DNA form, the CDR3 reads TGCGCCAGCAGCCAAGAAGTTGGTCGGCTGGGCAGCACAGATACGCAGTATTTT. Residues: CASSQEVGRLGSTDTQYF.

The chain combines TRBV5-5 with TRBJ1-1; D is ambiguous. V lost 1 base and J 3 bases, leaving 4 bases between the germline ends. CDR1 and CDR2 (germline): SGHKS, YYEKEE (reference sequence). The CDR3 runs 12 residues. CDR3 amino acids: CASSLIDTEAFF. The CDR3 DNA follows: TGTGCCAGCAGCTTGATTGACACTGAAGCTTTCTTT.

This clone came up once. V gene TRBV6-5 combines with J gene TRBJ2-5, with TRBD1 matching 8 bases. Germline V gene data show CDR1 as MNHEY and CDR2 as SVGAGI. V shed 5 bases and J 3 bases; nucleotides not matched to a gene: 5. The CDR3 is made up of 14 amino acids. The CDR3: CASSTWTGKETQYF. In nucleotides, the CDR3 is TGTGCCAGCAGTACCTGGACAGGGAAAGAGACCCAGTACTTC.

The chain employs TRBV28 and TRBJ1-2; D is undetermined. Germline CDR1 reads MDHEN; CDR2 reads SYDVKM. The CDR3 runs to 12 residues. Trimming took 6 bases from V and 5 from J, leaving 10 bases between them. CDR3 sequence (DNA): TGTGCCAGCAGGAACCGCCAGTATGGCTACACCTTC. Translation: CASRNRQYGYTF.

V usage is TRBV4-2 and J usage is TRBJ2-7; maybe TRBD1 (6 bases). V dropped 0 bases and J dropped 7 bases, with 13 bases sitting between them. The length of the CDR3 is 14 residues. Looked up from germline, CDR1 is LGHNA and CDR2 is YNFKEQ. The CDR3 region has the DNA TGTGCCAGCAGCCAAGACTTGGGGGCGCTTGAGCAGTACTTC. Protein sequence: CASSQDLGALEQYF.

The chain has TRBV7-2 and TRBJ1-2, with TRBD1 identical over 9 bases. The V gene's germline CDR1 is SGHTA and CDR2 FQGNSA. The junction had 7 bases not matched to a gene; V was cut back by 1 base and J by 7 bases. The CDR3 length is 15 residues. The DNA of the CDR3 is TGTGCCAGCAGCTTAGGGCGGACAGGGGCCCTTGGCTACACCTTC. Protein product: CASSLGRTGALGYTF.

The chain joins TRBV9 to TRBJ1-1, with a weak D call TRBD1 (6 bases). The ends were cut back, 4 bases at V and 0 bases at J, with 13 bases in the middle. Germline assignment: CDR1 SGDLS and CDR2 YYNGEE. The CDR3 extends over 15 amino acids. DNA of the CDR3: TGTGCCAGCAGCCCCCAACAGGGAATGAACACTGAAGCTTTCTTT. Its translation: CASSPQQGMNTEAFF.

The rearrangement uses TRBV13 and TRBJ2-2, with 9 bases identical to TRBD2. The CDR3 loop spans 15 amino acids. Losses at the gene ends were 3 bases for V and 5 bases for J; bases not matched to a gene: 4. CDR1 and CDR2 (germline): PRHDT, FYEKMQ (reference sequence). This CDR3 is CASSLRGRGTGELFF. The CDR3, as DNA: TGTGCCAGCAGCTTGCGCGGGAGGGGTACCGGGGAGCTGTTTTTT.

V and J are TRBV7-2 and TRBJ2-4, with D uncertain. V gave up 5 bases and J gave up 3 bases, with 17 bases separating them. The CDR3 sequence is 16 residues long. Germline loops: CDR1 SGHTA, CDR2 FQGNSA. The CDR3 region is CASSPNLTPSKNIQYF. In DNA form, the CDR3 reads TGTGCCAGCAGCCCTAACTTAACCCCGAGCAAAAACATTCAGTACTTC.

V usage is TRBV11-2 and J usage is TRBJ1-5, with TRBD1 as a possible D gene (6 bases). Per germline, CDR1 SGHAT and CDR2 FQNNGV. Trimming took 0 bases from V and 7 from J, leaving 13 bases between them. CDR3 length equals 15 residues. The CDR3 loop reads CASSLDWEGGQPQHF. CDR3 DNA sequence: TGTGCCAGCAGCTTAGATTGGGAGGGGGGACAGCCCCAGCATTTT.

The V and J genes are TRBV7-3 and TRBJ2-5; D may be TRBD1 or TRBD2 (5 bases each). In germline, CDR1 is SGHTA, CDR2 FQGTGA. The CDR3 runs to 13 residues. V lost 4 bases and J 2 bases, leaving 8 bases between the germline ends. CDR3 sequence: CASSWGPQETQYF. In nucleotides, the CDR3 is TGTGCCAGCAGCTGGGGACCGCAAGAGACCCAGTACTTC.